This passage covers 27 T cell receptor beta chains from one sample sequenced in a study of blood T cell repertoires in COVID-19 (dated by TCRdb to the early 2020s). Library preparation used the immunoSEQ multiplex PCR assay. The table comes from immuneACCESS by way of TCRdb, which keeps in-frame sequences with V and J called. Part of the clones is missing from these tables; in studies checked, under half for an unresolved V gene and the rest for unknown reasons. Across this sample there are roughly 140,000 clones, with about 87% seen only once. The ten most abundant clones make up over 9% of the sample. Specimen: PBMCs or T cells enriched from blood (not recorded which). These receptor sequences come from a man aged 55 to 70 who had recovered from COVID-19.

This chain joins TRBV5-4 and TRBJ2-3; D is possibly TRBD2 (6 bases). V was pared by 5 bases and J by 0 bases, with 10 bases between. CDR3 length: 14 amino acids. Germline V CDR1 and CDR2: SGHNT, YYREEE (reference sequence). CDR3 residues: CASSSGLSTDTQYF. DNA for the CDR3: TGTGCCAGCAGTTCGGGACTCAGCACAGATACGCAGTATTTT.

The chain uses TRBV2 and TRBJ2-1, with a weak D call TRBD1 (5 bases). The germline gives CDR1 SNHLY, CDR2 FYNNEI. V was clipped by 5 bases and J by 8 bases, with 10 bases between them. CDR3 length equals 12 residues. The CDR3 DNA sequence: TGTGCCAGCAGTTCTGGGGCCGATGAGCAGTTCTTC. Amino acid sequence: CASSSGADEQFF.

In DNA, the CDR3 is TGTGCCAGCAGGACAGGGCATTCACCCCTCCACTTT. Encoded protein: CASRTGHSPLHF. The chain links TRBV2 to TRBJ1-6, with 7 positions matching TRBD1. With 6 bases clipped from V and 8 bases from J, the junction kept 1 base outside the gene matches. Germline lookup yields CDR1 SNHLY and CDR2 FYNNEI. CDR3 length: 12 amino acids.

The rearrangement uses TRBV2 and TRBJ1-5; 8 bases agree with TRBD1. V shed 4 bases, J shed 2 bases, and the junction held 4 bases outside the gene matches. Germline V gene lookup returns CDR1 SNHLY and CDR2 FYNNEI. The CDR3 runs to 15 residues. CDR3 sequence reads: CASSGTGFGNQPQHF. CDR3 nucleotides: TGTGCCAGCAGTGGGACAGGGTTCGGCAATCAGCCCCAGCATTTT.

This chain uses TRBV28 with TRBJ1-1; 9 bases are a match to TRBD1. With V trimmed by 5 bases and J by 8 bases, 12 bases remained unmatched. The CDR3 covers 15 residues. In germline, CDR1 is MDHEN, CDR2 SYDVKM. This CDR3 is CASSDAGTGRNEAFF. The CDR3, as DNA: TGTGCCAGCAGTGATGCCGGGACAGGGCGGAACGAAGCTTTCTTT.

CDR3 sequence reads: CASSLGQIITGELFF. Written as DNA, the CDR3 is TGTGCCAGCAGCTTGGGACAGATCATCACCGGGGAGCTGTTTTTT. V usage is TRBV5-6 and J usage is TRBJ2-2, with D possibly matching TRBD1 (5 bases). The CDR3 has 15 amino acids. V dropped 0 bases and J dropped 4 bases, with 10 bases sitting between them. CDR1 and CDR2 from the germline V gene are SGHDT and YYEEEE.

This clone appeared a few times. This rearrangement joins TRBV2 to TRBJ2-2, with D tentatively TRBD1 (5 bases). This CDR3 has 16 amino acids. The germline V gene encodes CDR1 SNHLY and CDR2 FYNNEI. Trimming took 5 bases from V and 0 from J, leaving 13 bases between them. The CDR3 DNA follows: TGTGCCAGCAGTACGACCAGGGTTCCGAACACCGGGGAGCTGTTTTTT. This translates into CASSTTRVPNTGELFF.

V and J are TRBV6-2 or TRBV6-3 and TRBJ1-2, with unresolved D. Germline V gene sequence: CDR1 MNHEY, CDR2 SVGEGT. This CDR3 region has 13 residues. The V end lost 6 bases, the J end lost 4 bases, and 12 bases lay between the germline ends. CDR3 in amino acids: CASSRGSSYGYTF. CDR3 coding DNA: TGTGCCAGCAGCCGAGGATCCAGCTATGGCTACACCTTC.

The chain uses TRBV4-1 and TRBJ2-7; TRBD1 matches at 8 bases. There are 13 residues in the CDR3. V lost 4 bases, J lost 4 bases, and 3 bases stayed unmatched. Germline lookup yields CDR1 MGHRA and CDR2 YSYEKL. CDR3: CASSRGQEYEQYF. CDR3 DNA sequence: TGCGCCAGCAGCCGGGGACAGGAATACGAGCAGTACTTC.

V gene TRBV18 combines with J gene TRBJ1-3, with D possibly TRBD1 on 5 matching bases. V lost 0 bases and J 5 bases, leaving 5 bases between the germline ends. CDR1 is KGHSH and CDR2 is LQKENI in the germline V gene. The CDR3 covers 13 residues. The CDR3: CASSPPGRNTIYF. CDR3 bases: TGTGCCAGCTCACCACCGGGGCGAAACACCATATATTTT.

The V and J genes are TRBV28 and TRBJ2-5; 7 bases are a match to TRBD2. The CDR3 spans 15 residues. Unmatched junction bases numbered 9, after V lost 7 bases and J lost 1 base. From germline, CDR1 is MDHEN and CDR2 SYDVKM. DNA of the CDR3: TGTGCCAGCAATCCCTTAGCGGGTCTCCAAGAGACCCAGTACTTC. This sequence encodes CASNPLAGLQETQYF. The complete variable domain, with remaining parts taken from reference TRBV28 and TRBJ2-5, reads DVKVTQSSRYLVKRTGEKVFLECVQDMDHENMFWYRQDPGLGLRLIYFSYDVKMKEKGDIPEGYSVSREKKERFSLILESASTNQTSMYLCASNPLAGLQETQYFGPGTRLLVL.

The chain employs TRBV10-3 and TRBJ2-7, with 10 bases matching TRBD1. V trimming: 7 bases; J trimming: 2 bases; junction bases outside the gene matches: 8. CDR1 is ENHRY, CDR2 SYGVKD, per germline. The CDR3 consists of 15 residues. The chain's CDR3 is CAITSDRGTPYEQYF. As DNA, the CDR3 is TGTGCCATCACCTCGGACAGGGGGACCCCCTACGAGCAGTACTTC.

This clone occurred once. The chain uses TRBV6-2 or TRBV6-3 and TRBJ1-1; 9 bases fit TRBD1. Germline trimming cut 5 bases from V and 0 bases from J; bases unmatched to any gene: 7. Germline assignment: CDR1 MNHEY and CDR2 SVGEGT. CDR3 size: 16 residues. The CDR3 here is CASSPQGAFMNTEAFF. The CDR3 DNA reads as TGTGCCAGCAGTCCACAGGGGGCGTTCATGAACACTGAAGCTTTCTTT.

The chain recombines TRBV19 with TRBJ2-7; the match to TRBD1 covers 9 bases. The trim removed 5 bases at V and 2 bases at J, leaving 4 bases unmatched. The CDR3 length is 14 residues. Looked up from germline, CDR1 is LNHDA and CDR2 is SQIVND (reference sequence). CDR3 sequence: CASSLQGAAYEQYF. CDR3 coding DNA: TGTGCCAGTAGTTTACAGGGGGCTGCCTACGAGCAGTACTTC.

The chain has TRBV18 and TRBJ2-1; 7 bases agree with TRBD1. The V gene's germline CDR1 is KGHSH and CDR2 LQKENI. The CDR3 is made up of 15 amino acids. V was pared by 3 bases and J by 2 bases, with 4 bases of the junction left unmatched. The CDR3 spells CASSPPGTAYNEQFF. The DNA of the CDR3 is TGTGCCAGCTCACCCCCCGGGACAGCCTACAATGAGCAGTTCTTC.

The rearrangement uses TRBV5-1 and TRBJ1-5, with D unclear. CDR3 length equals 13 residues. Germline loops: CDR1 SGHRS, CDR2 YFSETQ. The V end lost 0 bases, the J end lost 6 bases, and 7 bases lay between the germline ends. CDR3 region: CASSLGQFQPQHF. CDR3 coding DNA: TGCGCCAGCAGCTTGGGTCAGTTTCAGCCCCAGCATTTT.

This clone is a singleton in its sample. The chain couples TRBV24-1 to TRBJ2-3, with a weak D call TRBD2 (6 bases). Germline CDR1 KGHDR, CDR2 SFDVKD. This CDR3 has 17 residues. Trimming pared 2 bases from V and 0 bases from J, leaving 14 bases between. The CDR3 coding sequence is TGTGCCACCAGTGATTGGGGGGAGGAGCGGAGCACAGATACGCAGTATTTT. Amino acids: CATSDWGEERSTDTQYF.

The chain recombines TRBV5-1 with TRBJ2-3; 11 nucleotides line up with TRBD2. CDR3 size: 15 residues. Germline V CDR1 and CDR2: SGHRS, YFSETQ. The V gene end was trimmed by 7 bases and the J gene end by 2 bases; junction bases not matched to a gene: 6. The CDR3 DNA follows: TGCGCCAGCCGACCGACTAGCGGGGTCACAGATACGCAGTATTTT. Amino acids: CASRPTSGVTDTQYF.

The chain carries TRBV5-1 and TRBJ1-6, with 11 nucleotides matching TRBD1. Trimming cost V 1 base and J 10 bases; bases outside gene matches: 4. The CDR3 contains 15 residues. Per the germline V gene, CDR1 is SGHRS and CDR2 is YFSETQ. CDR3 region: CASSLQDRGLSPLHF. DNA of the CDR3: TGCGCCAGCAGCTTGCAGGACAGGGGGCTCTCACCCCTCCACTTT.

A few counts support this clone. This chain uses TRBV28 with TRBJ1-5; TRBD1 aligns across 8 bases. Per germline, CDR1 MDHEN and CDR2 SYDVKM. CDR3 length equals 12 residues. CDR3 coding DNA: TGTGGTACAGGGGGAGAAGGGCAGCCCCAGCATTTT. This codes for CGTGGEGQPQHF.

This chain connects TRBV7-2 to TRBJ2-7; 10 nucleotides match TRBD1. In germline, CDR1 is SGHTA, CDR2 FQGNSA. There are 14 residues in the CDR3. Unmatched junction bases numbered 8, after V lost 7 bases and J lost 5 bases. In DNA, the CDR3 is TGTGCCAGCACCGCCGACAGGGGGCGAAACGAGCAGTACTTC. Translated, it gives CASTADRGRNEQYF. The entire variable domain, with the rest obtained from reference TRBV7-2 and TRBJ2-7, is as follows: GAGVSQSPSNKVTEKGKDVELRCDPISGHTALYWYRQSLGQGLEFLIYFQGNSAPDKSGLPSDRFSAERTGGSVSTLTIQRTQQEDSAVYLCASTADRGRNEQYFGPGTRLTVT.

The chain combines TRBV25-1 with TRBJ1-3; TRBD1 aligns across 8 bases. The J segment lost 2 bases and the V segment lost 6 bases, leaving 3 bases of the junction unmatched. The CDR3 length is 14 residues. Per germline, CDR1 MGHDK and CDR2 SYGVNS. CDR3 DNA sequence: TGTGCCAGCAGAAAACAGGGGGCTGGAAACACCATATATTTT. Translating it yields CASRKQGAGNTIYF.

The chain couples TRBV7-7 to TRBJ2-2; D gene uncertain. The CDR3 is 16 residues long. The V end was cut by 5 bases, the J end by 0 bases, with 13 bases between. Germline CDR1 is SSHAT and CDR2 is FNYEAQ (reference sequence). DNA for the CDR3: TGTGCCAGCAGCATCGTGCTACGCCCGAACACCGGGGAGCTGTTTTTT. The encoded protein is CASSIVLRPNTGELFF.

J is TRBJ2-5 and V is TRBV6-5; 8 positions match TRBD2. The CDR3 contains 14 residues. V dropped 6 bases and J dropped 5; count of bases not matched to a gene: 8. Per germline, CDR1 MNHEY and CDR2 SVGAGI. Here the CDR3 DNA reads TGTGCCAGCAGGACGGGGGGGTTAGGGGAGACCCAGTACTTC. Translated, it gives CASRTGGLGETQYF.

J is TRBJ2-7 and V is TRBV7-2; D might be TRBD2 (6 bases). Between the trimmed V and J ends, which lost 5 bases and 0 bases, there was a span of 8 bases. CDR3 length: 13 amino acids. Germline-derived CDR1 and CDR2 are SGHTA and FQGNSA. This CDR3 reads CASSRTISYEQYF. The CDR3 region has the DNA TGTGCCAGCAGCCGGACTATCTCCTACGAGCAGTACTTC. The entire variable domain, with the rest obtained from reference TRBV7-2 and TRBJ2-7, is as follows: GAGVSQSPSNKVTEKGKDVELRCDPISGHTALYWYRQSLGQGLEFLIYFQGNSAPDKSGLPSDRFSAERTGGSVSTLTIQRTQQEDSAVYLCASSRTISYEQYFGPGTRLTVT.

The chain has TRBV4-1 and TRBJ1-2; possible D gene TRBD1, 6 bases. The CDR3 totals 16 residues. The ends were cut back, 0 bases at V and 5 bases at J, with 16 bases in the middle. Germline V lookup: CDR1 MGHRA, CDR2 YSYEKL. The CDR3 nucleotides are TGCGCCAGCAGCCAAGAATCCCGGACAGCGGTATATGGCTACACCTTC. Translated, it gives CASSQESRTAVYGYTF.

The chain has TRBV10-1 and TRBJ2-3; a weak D match, TRBD2 (7 bases). CDR3 size: 15 residues. CDR1 and CDR2 (germline): WNHNN, SYGVQD (reference sequence). Trimming pared 3 bases from V and 2 bases from J, leaving 12 bases between. This CDR3 reads CASSERGASTDTQYF. Here the CDR3 DNA reads TGCGCCAGCAGTGAACGGGGGGCGTCCACAGATACGCAGTATTTT.